A single T cell receptor beta chain is shown here with its context. Its specificity is unknown. The Oncomine TCR Beta short-read assay was applied to DNA of cultured CD4+ T cells. Cultured CD4+ T cells yielded the extracted genomic DNA. TCRdb passed the PCR reads through MiXCR, listing each CDR3 protein once. The data contain under 20,000 distinct CDR3 sequences, roughly 47% of them singletons. This CDR3 contains 14 residues. Germline V gene data show CDR1 as LNHDA and CDR2 as SQIVND (reference sequence). V was cut by 3 bases and J by 1 base, with 9 bases left in between. This sample stems from a study of vaccination and CD4 T cells after COVID-19. The overall study: A median of roughly 97 days (range 35 to 161) separated diagnosis from post-COVID sampling. Each control was exposed to a CEFX pool, an HIV-1 Nef pool, or no peptide at all.

Treatment of the sample: approximately 10-day PBMC culture with coronavirus spike peptide pools or control peptides (ViraFEST assay). The V call is TRBV19, the J call TRBJ1-1; no clear D. The TCR was taken from a human donor with COVID-19. Sequenced material: cultured CD4+ T cells from blood. The CDR3 coding sequence is TGTGCCAGTAGTATCCGGGAAAAGAACACTGAAGCTTTCTTT. Protein product: CASSIREKNTEAFF.